The rows below give T cell receptor beta chains drawn from one sample of a study of beta chain features in type 1 diabetes. Method: immunoSEQ multiplex PCR; TCRdb's copy keeps in-frame clones and lacks some. The data show under 25,000 clones, more than 45% seen once. The sequenced sample consisted of stem cell memory CD4+ T cells from blood. The source is a man aged 18 to 35 with type 1 diabetes. The CDR3 runs from the conserved cysteine through the conserved F or W. The D gene is left open where the match is weak. Where a row states a size, it is once, few, many or the class of an expanded clone; other rows omit it.

j_call v_call clone_size d_call cdr3_aa cdr3_nt
TRBJ2-7 TRBV11-3 NA TRBD2 CASSLDQGLANSPSYEQYF TGTGCCAGCAGCTTAGATCAGGGACTAGCGAATTCACCGTCCTACGAGCAGTACTTC
TRBJ2-5 TRBV30 NA NA CAWSRGEGSKTQYF TGTGCCTGGAGCAGGGGAGAGGGGTCAAAGACCCAGTACTTC
TRBJ1-3 TRBV7-9 NA TRBD1 CASSSAGQGNTIYF TGTGCCAGCAGCTCCGCGGGACAGGGAAACACCATATATTTT
TRBJ2-5 TRBV9 NA TRBD2 CASSAGRTSGGEETQYF TGTGCCAGCAGCGCCGGCAGGACTAGCGGGGGGGAAGAGACCCAGTACTTC
TRBJ2-7 TRBV29-1 NA NA CSVDFSYEKYF TGCAGCGTTGACTTCTCATACGAGAAGTACTTC
TRBJ2-3 TRBV9 NA TRBD1 CASSVDPGTGGTDTQYF TGTGCCAGCAGCGTAGATCCCGGGACAGGCGGCACAGATACGCAGTATTTT
TRBJ1-5 TRBV5-1 NA NA CASRLDHSNQPQHF TGCGCCAGCAGGTTGGATCATAGCAATCAGCCCCAGCATTTT
TRBJ1-3 TRBV5-5 once NA CASTPADFVELSGNTIYF TGTGCCAGCACCCCGGCGGACTTCGTTGAACTCTCTGGAAACACCATATATTTT
TRBJ2-3 TRBV30 NA TRBD2 CARNPGGSSADTQYF TGTGCCCGAAACCCGGGGGGGTCGTCGGCAGATACGCAGTATTTT
TRBJ2-2 TRBV2 NA TRBD1 CASSEQGAHNTGELFF TGTGCCAGCAGTGAACAGGGGGCGCATAACACCGGGGAGCTGTTTTTT
TRBJ2-1 TRBV5-1 NA NA CASSLETVYNEQFF TGCGCCAGCAGCTTAGAGACAGTCTACAATGAGCAGTTCTTC
TRBJ2-5 TRBV18 few TRBD1 CASSRDRVEETQYF TGTGCCAGCTCACGGGACAGGGTCGAGGAGACCCAGTACTTC
TRBJ2-1 TRBV6-6 NA TRBD2 CASSQTSGGIKHEQFF TGTGCCAGCAGTCAGACTAGCGGGGGGATTAAACATGAGCAGTTCTTC
TRBJ2-2 TRBV10-3 few TRBD1 CAIQHQQQGVHTGELFF TGTGCCATCCAACACCAGCAACAGGGGGTTCACACCGGGGAGCTGTTTTTT
TRBJ2-2 TRBV6-5 NA NA CASCLTGYTGELFF TGTGCCAGCTGCCTCACAGGGTACACCGGGGAGCTGTTTTTT
TRBJ2-6 TRBV27 NA NA CASSLFRQSGANVLTF TGTGCCAGCAGTTTATTTAGACAATCTGGGGCCAACGTCCTGACTTTC
TRBJ2-5 TRBV5-4 NA TRBD2 CASSLERGRGETQYF TGTGCCAGCAGCTTGGAGCGGGGGCGGGGGGAGACCCAGTACTTC
TRBJ2-1 TRBV19 NA NA CASMTPGPPVGEQFF TGTGCCAGTATGACCCCTGGGCCGCCTGTTGGGGAGCAGTTCTTC
TRBJ1-1 TRBV18 NA NA CASSPSSGIGSEAFF TGTGCCAGCTCCCCGAGTTCAGGGATCGGGTCTGAAGCTTTCTTT
TRBJ2-3 TRBV11-2 NA NA CASSPRLGVVDTQYF TGTGCCAGCAGCCCCAGGCTGGGTGTGGTGGATACGCAGTATTTT
TRBJ2-7 TRBV6-5 few NA CASSYSTAHAYEQYF TGTGCCAGCAGTTACTCGACTGCCCATGCCTACGAGCAGTACTTC
TRBJ2-7 TRBV28 NA NA CASSEHTGTYEQYF TGTGCCAGCAGCGAACATACAGGTACCTACGAGCAGTACTTC
TRBJ2-1 TRBV19 NA TRBD2 CASRPHSSGRGEQFF TGTGCCAGTAGGCCCCACTCGAGCGGGAGAGGTGAGCAGTTCTTC
TRBJ2-5 TRBV7-8 NA NA CASSPDRQETQYF TGTGCCAGCAGCCCGGACAGACAAGAGACCCAGTACTTC
TRBJ1-4 TRBV19 NA NA CASSTDRAFNEKLFF TGTGCCAGTAGTACGGACAGAGCCTTTAATGAAAAACTGTTTTTT
TRBJ2-5 TRBV19 NA NA CASESRSGVRTQYF TGTGCCAGTGAATCAAGAAGCGGCGTCAGGACCCAGTACTTC
TRBJ1-5 TRBV15 few NA CATSRTGRFSNQPQHF TGTGCCACCAGCAGGACGGGGAGGTTCAGCAATCAGCCCCAGCATTTT
TRBJ2-3 TRBV14 few NA CASSQSLVEGTQYF TGTGCCAGCAGCCAATCTCTCGTCGAGGGTACGCAGTATTTT
TRBJ1-2 TRBV4-2 few NA CASSQGVNNYGYTF TGTGCCAGCAGCCAAGGAGTAAATAACTATGGCTACACCTTC
TRBJ1-1 TRBV28 NA TRBD1 CASSLTGDTEAFF TGTGCCAGCAGTCTCACAGGGGACACTGAAGCTTTCTTT
TRBJ2-3 TRBV5-1 NA TRBD1 CASSLGQGADTQYF TGCGCCAGCAGCCTAGGACAGGGGGCAGATACGCAGTATTTT
TRBJ2-7 TRBV29-1 NA NA CSVALQVRRSREQYF TGCAGCGTTGCCTTACAGGTTCGGAGATCACGCGAGCAGTACTTC
TRBJ2-1 TRBV2 few TRBD2 CASSDRTSPLQQFF TGTGCCAGCAGTGACCGGACTAGCCCTCTTCAGCAGTTCTTC
TRBJ2-3 TRBV5-6 NA NA CASSSPLPQEGTDTQYF TGTGCCAGCAGCTCTCCCCTTCCCCAGGAGGGCACAGATACGCAGTATTTT
TRBJ2-3 TRBV9 NA NA CASSERQTNLMGAQYF TGTGCCAGCAGCGAGCGGCAGACTAATCTCATGGGTGCGCAGTATTTT
TRBJ2-5 TRBV7-9 NA NA CASSPRAAGETQYF TGTGCCAGCAGCCCCAGGGCGGCAGGGGAGACCCAGTACTTC
TRBJ2-7 TRBV5-6 NA TRBD2 CASSSQRGVYEQYF TGTGCCAGCAGCTCGCAGCGGGGGGTCTACGAGCAGTACTTC
TRBJ2-2 TRBV15 NA TRBD2 CATSRDGAGGNTGELFF TGTGCCACCAGCAGAGATGGGGCGGGAGGGAACACCGGGGAGCTGTTTTTT
TRBJ2-3 TRBV18 NA NA CASSQGTDTQYF TGTGCCAGCTCACAGGGGACAGATACGCAGTATTTT
TRBJ2-6 TRBV6-1 NA NA CASSETGTSGANVLTF TGTGCCAGCAGTGAAACAGGGACCTCAGGGGCCAACGTCCTGACTTTC
TRBJ2-1 TRBV2 few NA CASSANGNEQFF TGTGCCAGCAGTGCCAACGGCAATGAGCAGTTCTTC